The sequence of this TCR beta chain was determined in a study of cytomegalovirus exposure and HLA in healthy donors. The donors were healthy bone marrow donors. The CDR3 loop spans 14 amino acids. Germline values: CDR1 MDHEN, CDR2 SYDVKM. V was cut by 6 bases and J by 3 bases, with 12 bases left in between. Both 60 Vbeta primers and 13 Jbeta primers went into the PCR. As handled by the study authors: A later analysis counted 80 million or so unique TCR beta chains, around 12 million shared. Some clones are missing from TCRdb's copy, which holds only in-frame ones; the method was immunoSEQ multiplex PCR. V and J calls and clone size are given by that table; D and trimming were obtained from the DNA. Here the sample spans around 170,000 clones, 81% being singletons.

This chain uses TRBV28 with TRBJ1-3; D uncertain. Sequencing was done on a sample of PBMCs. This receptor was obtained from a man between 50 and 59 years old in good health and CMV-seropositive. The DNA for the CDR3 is TGTGCCAGCAGCCCCGGTCGCGGTGGAAACACCATATATTTT. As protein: CASSPGRGGNTIYF.